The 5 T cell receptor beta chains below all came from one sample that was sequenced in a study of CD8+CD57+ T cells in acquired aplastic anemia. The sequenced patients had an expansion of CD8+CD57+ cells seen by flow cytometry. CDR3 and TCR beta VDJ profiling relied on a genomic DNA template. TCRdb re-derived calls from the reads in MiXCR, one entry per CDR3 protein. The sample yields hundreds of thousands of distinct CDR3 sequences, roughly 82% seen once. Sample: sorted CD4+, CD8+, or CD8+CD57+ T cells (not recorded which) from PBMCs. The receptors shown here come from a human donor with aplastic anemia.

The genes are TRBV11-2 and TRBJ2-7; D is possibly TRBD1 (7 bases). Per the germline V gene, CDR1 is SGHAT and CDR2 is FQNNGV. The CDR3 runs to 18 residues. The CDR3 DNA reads TGTGCTAGCAACCTTCGTGCCGGCGGGACAGCTCTTTCCTACGAGCAGTACGTC. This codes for CASNLRAGGTALSYEQYV.

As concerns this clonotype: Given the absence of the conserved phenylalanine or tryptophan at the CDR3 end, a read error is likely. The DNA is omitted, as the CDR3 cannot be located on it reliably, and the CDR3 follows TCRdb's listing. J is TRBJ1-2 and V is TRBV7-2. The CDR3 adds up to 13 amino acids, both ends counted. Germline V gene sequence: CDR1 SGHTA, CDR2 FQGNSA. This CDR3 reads CASSPCTAGGSGL.

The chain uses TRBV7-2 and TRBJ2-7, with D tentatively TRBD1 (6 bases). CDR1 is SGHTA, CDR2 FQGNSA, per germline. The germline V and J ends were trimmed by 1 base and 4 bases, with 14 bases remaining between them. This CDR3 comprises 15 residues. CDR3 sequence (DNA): TGTGCCAGCAGCTTAGAGGGGCAGGGGCCTTACGAGCAGTACTTC. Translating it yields CASSLEGQGPYEQYF. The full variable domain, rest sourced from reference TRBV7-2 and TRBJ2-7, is GAGVSQSPSNKVTEKGKDVELRCDPISGHTALYWYRQSLGQGLEFLIYFQGNSAPDKSGLPSDRFSAERTGGSVSTLTIQRTQQEDSAVYLCASSLEGQGPYEQYFGPGTRLTVT.

This CDR3 reads CASSELAPGYGYTF. CDR3 bases: TGTGCCAGCAGTGAATTGGCTCCGGGGTATGGCTACACCTTC. This chain links TRBV2 with TRBJ1-2; D uncertain. There are 14 residues in the CDR3. Trimming left V 2 bases short and J 5 bases short, with 12 bases between. Germline-derived CDR1 and CDR2 are SNHLY and FYNNEI.

The DNA for the CDR3 is TGCGCCAGCAGCTTGGGGCCAGGGGCCGTCACTGAAGCTTTCTTT. Its protein is CASSLGPGAVTEAFF. The chain is built from TRBV5-1 and TRBJ1-1; tentatively, D is TRBD1 (6 bases). Trimming stripped 0 bases from V and 4 bases from J, with 13 bases between. Germline values: CDR1 SGHRS, CDR2 YFSETQ. The CDR3 has 15 amino acids.